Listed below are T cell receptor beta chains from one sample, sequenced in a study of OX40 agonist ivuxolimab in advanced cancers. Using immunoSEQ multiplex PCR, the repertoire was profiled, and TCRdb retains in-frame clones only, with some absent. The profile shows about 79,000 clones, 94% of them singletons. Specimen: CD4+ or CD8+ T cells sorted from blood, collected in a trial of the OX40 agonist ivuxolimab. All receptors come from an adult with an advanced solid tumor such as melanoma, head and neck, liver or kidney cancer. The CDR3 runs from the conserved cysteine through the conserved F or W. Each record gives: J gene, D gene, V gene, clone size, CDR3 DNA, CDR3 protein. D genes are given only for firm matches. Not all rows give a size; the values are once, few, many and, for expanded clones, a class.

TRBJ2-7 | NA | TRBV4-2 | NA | TGTGCCAGCAGCTTGATTAGCAACGAGCAGTACTTC | CASSLISNEQYF
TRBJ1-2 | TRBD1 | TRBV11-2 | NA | TGTGCCAGCAGATACACAGGGGGGACGGAGGGCTACACCTTC | CASRYTGGTEGYTF
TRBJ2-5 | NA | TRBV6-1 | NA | TGTGCCAGCAGTGAGGGCAGGGTCCACCAAGAGACCCAGTACTTC | CASSEGRVHQETQYF
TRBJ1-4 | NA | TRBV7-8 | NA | TGTGCCAGCAGCTTAGCGGTTTTGAGCGGCCTCGCTAATGAAAAACTGTTTTTT | CASSLAVLSGLANEKLFF
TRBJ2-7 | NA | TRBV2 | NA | TGTGCCAGCAGTCAGCCCCCATCCTACGAGCAGTACTTC | CASSQPPSYEQYF
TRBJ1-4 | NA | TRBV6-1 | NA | TGTGCCAGCAGTGAAGCATGGTCTGAGGGTGGTAATGAAAAACTGTTTTTT | CASSEAWSEGGNEKLFF
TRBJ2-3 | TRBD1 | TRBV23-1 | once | TGCGCCAGCAGTCAAAATGCCGGGACAGCTAGCACAGATACGCAGTATTTT | CASSQNAGTASTDTQYF
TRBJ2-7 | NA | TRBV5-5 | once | TGTGCCAGCACCCGGCCAGGTATTACCTACGAGCAGTACTTC | CASTRPGITYEQYF
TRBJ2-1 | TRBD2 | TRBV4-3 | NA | TGCGCCAGCAGCCTCCGGGGGGAGTTGGATGAGCAGTTCTTC | CASSLRGELDEQFF
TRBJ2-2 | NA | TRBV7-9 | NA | TGTGCCAGCAGCTCCCCTGGGGGGAACACCGGGGAGCTGTTTTTT | CASSSPGGNTGELFF
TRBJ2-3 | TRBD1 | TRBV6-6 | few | TGTGCCAGCAGTTACTTTACAGGGGCGAGAGATACGCAGTATTTT | CASSYFTGARDTQYF
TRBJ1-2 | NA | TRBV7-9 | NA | TGTGCCAGCAGCTTAACCACGCGGGGCTACACCTTC | CASSLTTRGYTF
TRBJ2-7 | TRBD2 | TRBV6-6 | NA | TGTGCCAGCAGTCGACTAGCGGGAGGGCGGAACGAGCAGTACTTC | CASSRLAGGRNEQYF
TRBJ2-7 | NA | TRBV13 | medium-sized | TGTGCCAGCAGCTTAGGCCTAAGGGATGGGGGCGGCTACGAGCAGTACTTC | CASSLGLRDGGGYEQYF
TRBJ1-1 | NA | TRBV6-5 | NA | TGTGCCAGCAGTCGGGACAACACTGAAGCTTTCTTT | CASSRDNTEAFF
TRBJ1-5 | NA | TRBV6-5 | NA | TGTGCCAGCAGTTACGGTGGAAGACAGCCCCAGCATTTT | CASSYGGRQPQHF
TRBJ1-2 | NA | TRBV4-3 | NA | TGCGCCAGCAGCCAAGAAAGGGGCAGTTGGGATGGCTACACCTTC | CASSQERGSWDGYTF
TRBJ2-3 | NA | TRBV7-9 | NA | TGTGCCAGCAGCCAAGAGGAAACGGGAGCCCCTAGCACAGATACGCAGTATTTT | CASSQEETGAPSTDTQYF
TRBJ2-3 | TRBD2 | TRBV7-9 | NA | TGTGCCAGCAGCCCCCCGGATAGCGGGAGTCGGGCGGATACGCAGTATTTT | CASSPPDSGSRADTQYF
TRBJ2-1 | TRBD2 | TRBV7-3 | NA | TGTGCCAGCAGCCCCGGACTAGCGGCTAACAATGAGCAGTTCTTC | CASSPGLAANNEQFF
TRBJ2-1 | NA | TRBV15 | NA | TGTGCCACCAGCAGAGATGAGGGACAAGAGCGTGATGAGCAGTTCTTC | CATSRDEGQERDEQFF
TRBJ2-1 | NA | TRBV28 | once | TGTGCCAGCAGTTGGATTTTTTCGGCAATCGACAATGAGCAGTTCTTC | CASSWIFSAIDNEQFF
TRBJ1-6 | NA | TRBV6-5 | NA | TGTGCCAGCAGTTATGGACCGGGGCCTCCTAATTCACCCCTCCACTTT | CASSYGPGPPNSPLHF
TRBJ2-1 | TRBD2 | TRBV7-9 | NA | TGTGCCAGCAGCTTAGGGGAGGGCTATGAGCAGTTCTTC | CASSLGEGYEQFF
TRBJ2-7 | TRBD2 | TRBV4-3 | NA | TGCGCCAGCAGTCAAGAGGGAGGTCTAGCGGGTTCCTACGAGCAGTACTTC | CASSQEGGLAGSYEQYF
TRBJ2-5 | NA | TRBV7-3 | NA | TGTGCCAGCAGCTTACAAGGGGAAGAGACCCAGTACTTC | CASSLQGEETQYF
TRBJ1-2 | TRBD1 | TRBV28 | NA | TGTGCCAGCAGTTTATTCCCAGGACAGGGGGCGGTTTATGGCTACACCTTC | CASSLFPGQGAVYGYTF
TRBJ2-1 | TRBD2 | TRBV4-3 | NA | TGCGCCAGCAGCCAAACAACCCGGGGACTAGCGGGGGAGAATGAGCAGTTCTTC | CASSQTTRGLAGENEQFF
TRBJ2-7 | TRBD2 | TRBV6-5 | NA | TGTGCCAGCCAGCCGACTAGCGGGAACTCCTACGAGCAGTACTTC | CASQPTSGNSYEQYF
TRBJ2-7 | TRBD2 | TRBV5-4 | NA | TGTGCCAGCAGCTGGGGACTAGCGGGAACCTACGAGCAGTACTTC | CASSWGLAGTYEQYF
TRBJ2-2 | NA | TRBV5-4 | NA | TGTGCCAGCAGCTTGGAAGTCAGCGGCACCGGGGAGCTGTTTTTT | CASSLEVSGTGELFF
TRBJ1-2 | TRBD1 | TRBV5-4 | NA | TGTGCCAGCAGCTCACTGACAGGGGGAATGGTAGGCTACACCTTC | CASSSLTGGMVGYTF